This TCR beta chain was recorded in a study of blood T cell repertoires in COVID-19 (TCRdb year 2020). Background for the entire study: Samples covering the acute and convalescent phases of COVID-19 were provided by collaborators in the United States, Italy and Spain. The repertoires were released in a freely available public database meant as a resource for research on the immune response to SARS-CoV-2. Sample metadata almost always included a de-identified subject ID, COVID-19 status, age in years and sex. The material from the prospective study consisted of cDNA or gDNA derived from T cells, B-cell-depleted T cells, or PBMCs. The samples were drawn from two sources: the first 160 participants of the ongoing ImmuneRACE study, and 1,200 or so subjects contributed by 6 global collaborators. Deeply sampled blood TCRbeta repertoires from subjects exposed to, actively infected with, or recovered from COVID-19 were included in the dataset. Where HLA class I and class II types were available, the types were taken from metadata supplied by the sample provider, not from assay-based typing.

Collaborating institutions collected whole blood in K2EDTA tubes following their own protocols. Collaborator samples were shipped for TCRbeta analysis as frozen whole blood, isolated PBMCs, or DNA extracted from either sample type. As regards this clone: Its antigen is still unknown. Base qualities are not provided; no much larger clone lies one nucleotide away.

The CDR3 spans 16 residues, from the cysteine through the phenylalanine. Only CDR3 DNA is held: 48 bases, read in frame from base 1. The germline V gene (reference sequence) gives CDR1 as LNHDA and CDR2 as SQIVND. V was cut back by 5 bases and J by 7 bases, leaving a gap of 20 bases between them. The immunoSEQ Assay, a bias-controlled multiplex PCR, was used to amplify TCRbeta CDR3 regions from genomic DNA. Under the source paper's analysis protocol: The number of nucleated cells in each sample was estimated from the amplification of reference gene primers within the assay. To quantify the absolute abundance of each unique TCRbeta CDR3 rearrangement, sequence reads were collapsed and filtered. For each sample, productive Simpson clonality was calculated by taking the square root of Simpson's diversity index across productive rearrangements. This immuneACCESS table, as held by TCRdb, lists in-frame sequences with V and J called but not all clones. Of the missing ones, under half trace to an unresolved V gene in checked studies; the others have no known cause. The V and J calls and clone size were taken over from that table, and D and trimming were inferred from the DNA. Across this sample there are around 21,000 clones, with more than 70% seen only once. The ten most abundant clones make up 2.5% to 4% of the sample.

General findings and caveats noted by the study authors: The quantity of clinical and demographic metadata differed by source and by participant and was supplied without curation.

The material sequenced was peripheral blood. The chain is assembled from TRBV19 and TRBJ2-2, with the D gene not confidently named. The receptor comes from a man aged 40-49 years with acute or convalescent COVID-19. The sequenced DNA: TGTGCCAGTAGTCTGACTTCCGACGCGGTGGGCGGGGAGCTGTTTTTT. It translates to CASSLTSDAVGGELFF.